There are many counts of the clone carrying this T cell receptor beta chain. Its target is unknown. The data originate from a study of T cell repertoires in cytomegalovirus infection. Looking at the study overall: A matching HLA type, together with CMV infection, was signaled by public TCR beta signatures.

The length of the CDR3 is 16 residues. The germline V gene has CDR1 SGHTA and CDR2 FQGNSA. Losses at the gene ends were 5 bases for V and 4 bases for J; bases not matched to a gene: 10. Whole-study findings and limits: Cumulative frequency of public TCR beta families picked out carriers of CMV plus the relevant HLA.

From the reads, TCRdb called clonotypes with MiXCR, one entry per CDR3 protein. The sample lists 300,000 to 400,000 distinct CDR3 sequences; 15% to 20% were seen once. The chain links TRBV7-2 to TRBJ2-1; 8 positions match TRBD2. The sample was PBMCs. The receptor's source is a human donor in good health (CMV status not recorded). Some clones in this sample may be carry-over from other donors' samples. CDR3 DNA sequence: TGTGCCAGCAGCCCTTCGAGAGCGGGAGCTTACAATGAGCAGTTCTTC. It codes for CASSPSRAGAYNEQFF.